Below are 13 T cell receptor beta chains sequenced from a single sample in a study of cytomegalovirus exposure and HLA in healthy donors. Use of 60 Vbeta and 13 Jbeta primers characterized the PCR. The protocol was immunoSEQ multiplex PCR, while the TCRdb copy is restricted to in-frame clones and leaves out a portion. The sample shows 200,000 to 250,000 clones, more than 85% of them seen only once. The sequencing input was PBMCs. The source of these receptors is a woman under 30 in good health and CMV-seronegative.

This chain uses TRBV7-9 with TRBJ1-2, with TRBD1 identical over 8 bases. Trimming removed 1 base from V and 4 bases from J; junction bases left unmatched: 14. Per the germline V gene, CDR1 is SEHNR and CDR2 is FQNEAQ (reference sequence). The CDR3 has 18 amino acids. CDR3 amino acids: CASSLGGQGAGDIYGYTF. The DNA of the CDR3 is TGTGCCAGCAGCTTAGGTGGACAGGGCGCAGGGGACATCTATGGCTACACCTTC.

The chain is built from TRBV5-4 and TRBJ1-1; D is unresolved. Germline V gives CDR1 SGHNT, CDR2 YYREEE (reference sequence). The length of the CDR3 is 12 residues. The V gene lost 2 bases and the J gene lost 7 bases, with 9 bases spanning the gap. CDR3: CASSFRHSEAFF. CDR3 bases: TGTGCCAGCAGCTTTCGACACAGTGAAGCTTTCTTT.

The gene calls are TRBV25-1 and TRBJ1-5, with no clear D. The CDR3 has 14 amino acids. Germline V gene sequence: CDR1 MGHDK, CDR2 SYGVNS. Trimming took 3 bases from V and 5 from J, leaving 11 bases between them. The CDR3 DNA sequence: TGTGCCAGCAGTGATCGCGAATTGGATCAGCCCCAGCATTTT. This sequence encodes CASSDRELDQPQHF.

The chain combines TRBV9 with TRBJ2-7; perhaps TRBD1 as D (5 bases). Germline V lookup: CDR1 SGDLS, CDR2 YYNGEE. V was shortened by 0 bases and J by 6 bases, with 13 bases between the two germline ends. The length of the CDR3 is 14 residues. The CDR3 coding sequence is TGTGCCAGCAGCGTAGGAGGCCAGGGAAGCGAGCAGTACTTC. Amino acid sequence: CASSVGGQGSEQYF.

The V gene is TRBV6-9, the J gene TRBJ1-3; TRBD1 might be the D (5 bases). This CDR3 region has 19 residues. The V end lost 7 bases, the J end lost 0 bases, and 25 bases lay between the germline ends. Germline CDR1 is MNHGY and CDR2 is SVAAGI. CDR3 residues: CASTRQRSRPVSSGNTIYF. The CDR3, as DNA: TGTGCCAGCACCAGACAGAGATCCAGGCCGGTTAGCTCTGGAAACACCATATATTTT.

The CDR3 DNA reads as TGTGCCAGCAGCTTGGGACTAGTAGGGTCTTGGGAGACAGATACGCAGTATTTT. It is translated as CASSLGLVGSWETDTQYF. The chain is built from TRBV7-9 and TRBJ2-3; 8 bases agree with TRBD2. Germline CDR1 SEHNR, CDR2 FQNEAQ (reference sequence). J gave up 3 bases and V 3 bases, and 14 bases lay outside the gene matches. The CDR3 loop spans 18 amino acids.

The CDR3 loop is CASSPSSYEQYF. CDR3 DNA: TGTGCCAGCAGTCCCTCGAGCTACGAGCAGTACTTC. The chain uses TRBV6-6 and TRBJ2-7; unclear D gene. Germline values: CDR1 MNHNY, CDR2 SVGAGI (reference sequence). Between the trimmed V and J ends, which lost 5 bases and 3 bases, there was a span of 8 bases. The CDR3 is 12 residues long.

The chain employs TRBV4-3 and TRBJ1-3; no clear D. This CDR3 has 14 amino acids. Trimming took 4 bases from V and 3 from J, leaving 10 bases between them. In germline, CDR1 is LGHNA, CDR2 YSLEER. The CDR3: CASSPGGYGNTIYF. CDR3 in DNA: TGCGCCAGCAGCCCGGGAGGTTATGGAAACACCATATATTTT.

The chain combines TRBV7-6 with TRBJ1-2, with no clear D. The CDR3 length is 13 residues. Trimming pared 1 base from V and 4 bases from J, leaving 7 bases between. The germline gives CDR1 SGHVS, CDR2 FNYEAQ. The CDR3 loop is CASSLGQSYGYTF. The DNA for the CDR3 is TGTGCCAGCAGCTTAGGTCAGTCCTATGGCTACACCTTC.

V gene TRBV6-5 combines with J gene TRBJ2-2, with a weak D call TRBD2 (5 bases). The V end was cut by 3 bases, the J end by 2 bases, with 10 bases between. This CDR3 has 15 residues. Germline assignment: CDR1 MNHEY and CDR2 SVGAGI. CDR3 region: CASSYIGGNTGELFF. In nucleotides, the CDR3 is TGTGCCAGCAGTTATATCGGAGGAAACACCGGGGAGCTGTTTTTT.

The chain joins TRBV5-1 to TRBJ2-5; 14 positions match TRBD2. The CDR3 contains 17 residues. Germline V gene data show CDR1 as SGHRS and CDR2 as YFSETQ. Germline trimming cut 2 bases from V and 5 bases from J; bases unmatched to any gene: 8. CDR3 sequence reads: CASSLTTSGRAQETQYF. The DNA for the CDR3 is TGCGCCAGCAGCTTAACGACTAGCGGGAGGGCCCAGGAGACCCAGTACTTC.

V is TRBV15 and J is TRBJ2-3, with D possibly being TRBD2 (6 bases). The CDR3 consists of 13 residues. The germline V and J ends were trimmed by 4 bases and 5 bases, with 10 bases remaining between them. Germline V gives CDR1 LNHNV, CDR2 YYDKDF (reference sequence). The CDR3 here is CATSIAGQDTQYF. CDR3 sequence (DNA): TGTGCCACCAGCATCGCGGGGCAAGATACGCAGTATTTT.

CDR3 nucleotide sequence: TGTGCCAGCAGCTTAACAGGGCTGGGGAACACTGAAGCTTTCTTT. This gives the protein CASSLTGLGNTEAFF. The chain recombines TRBV7-6 with TRBJ1-1; maybe TRBD1 (6 bases). The germline V and J ends were trimmed by 2 bases and 1 base, with 11 bases remaining between them. Germline CDR1 is SGHVS and CDR2 is FNYEAQ. The CDR3 contains 15 residues.